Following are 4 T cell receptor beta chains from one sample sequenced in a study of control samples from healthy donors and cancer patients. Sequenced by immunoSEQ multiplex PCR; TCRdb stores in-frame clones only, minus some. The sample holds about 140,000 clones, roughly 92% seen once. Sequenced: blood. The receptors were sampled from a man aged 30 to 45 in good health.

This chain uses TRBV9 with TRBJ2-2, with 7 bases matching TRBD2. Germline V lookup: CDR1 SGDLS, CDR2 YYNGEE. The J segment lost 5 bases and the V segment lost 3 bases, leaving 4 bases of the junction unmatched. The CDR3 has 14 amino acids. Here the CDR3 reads CASSATSETGELFF. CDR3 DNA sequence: TGTGCCAGCAGCGCTACTAGCGAAACCGGGGAGCTGTTTTTT. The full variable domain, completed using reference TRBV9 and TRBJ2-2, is DSGVTQTPKHLITATGQRVTLRCSPRSGDLSVYWYQQSLDQGLQFLIQYYNGEERAKGNILERFSAQQFPDLHSELNLSSLELGDSALYFCASSATSETGELFFGEGSRLTVL.

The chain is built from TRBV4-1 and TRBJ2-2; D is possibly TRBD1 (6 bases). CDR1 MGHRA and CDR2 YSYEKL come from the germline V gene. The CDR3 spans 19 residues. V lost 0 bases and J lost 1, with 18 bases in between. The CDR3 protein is CASSQDQGQGYWNTGELFF. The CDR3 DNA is TGCGCCAGCAGCCAAGATCAGGGCCAGGGGTATTGGAACACCGGGGAGCTGTTTTTT.

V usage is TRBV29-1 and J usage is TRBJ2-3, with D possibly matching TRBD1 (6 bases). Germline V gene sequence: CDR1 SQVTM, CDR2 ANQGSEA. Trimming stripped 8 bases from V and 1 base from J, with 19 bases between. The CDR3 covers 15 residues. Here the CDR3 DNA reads TGCAGCATAGACCGGGACACTGCACGCACAGATACGCAGTATTTT. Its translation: CSIDRDTARTDTQYF.

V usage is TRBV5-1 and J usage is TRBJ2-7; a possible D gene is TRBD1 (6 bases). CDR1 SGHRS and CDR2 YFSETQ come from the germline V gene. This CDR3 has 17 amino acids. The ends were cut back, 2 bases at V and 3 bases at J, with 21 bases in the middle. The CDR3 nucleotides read TGCGCCAGCAGCTTATATTTCCGGGACACCGTAAACTACGAGCAGTACTTC. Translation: CASSLYFRDTVNYEQYF.